These 24 T cell receptor beta chains were sequenced from one sample in a study of human T cells and chemical hapten exposure. The time point is: patch test 3, about 24 weeks after DPC sensitization. The treatment is: therapeutic diphenylcyclopropenone sensitization with weekly scalp DPC. One entry per CDR3 protein, called by TCRdb with MiXCR from the RACE reads. Of around 130,000 distinct CDR3 sequences listed, about 11% were seen once; the top ten hold 2% to 2.5%. The sequenced sample was whole blood, obtained in connection with sensitization to the hapten diphenylcyclopropenone (DPC). These receptors were taken from a woman between 50 and 59 years old with alopecia areata. Some clones in this sample may be carry-over from other donors' samples.

This chain uses TRBV21-1 with TRBJ2-3; the table's D gene call, TRBD2, was not cross checked with the DNA. TRBV21-1 is assigned pseudogene status. CDR3 length: 20 residues. CDR3 nucleotides: TGTGCCAGCAGCAAAGATGCGGGGGGGCTCTCCCCAATAATTTTGGATACGCAGTATTTT. As protein: CASSKDAGGLSPIILDTQYF.

This clonotype was found a few times. The chain combines TRBV7-2 with TRBJ2-7; D gene unclear. CDR1 is SGHTA and CDR2 is FQGNSA in the germline V gene. The CDR3 length is 12 residues. The V end lost 5 bases, the J end lost 7 bases, and 12 bases lay between the germline ends. CDR3 bases: TGTGCCAGCAGCCCCGTCTACCCGGAGCAGTACTTC. Protein: CASSPVYPEQYF.

The chain couples TRBV6-1 to TRBJ2-7; D gene ambiguous. Between the trimmed V and J ends, which lost 8 bases and 7 bases, there was a span of 6 bases. Germline V gene sequence: CDR1 MNHNS, CDR2 SASEGT. CDR3 length equals 9 residues. The chain's CDR3 is CASGWEQYF. CDR3 in DNA: TGTGCCAGCGGATGGGAGCAGTACTTC.

This clonotype was seen many times. The V call is TRBV29-1, the J call TRBJ2-7; a possible D gene is TRBD1 (6 bases). Between the trimmed V and J ends, which lost 6 bases and 5 bases, there was a span of 14 bases. The CDR3 length is 12 residues. The germline V gene encodes CDR1 SQVTM and CDR2 ANQGSEA. The CDR3 DNA is TGCAGCGTCCCCGGGACAACCCACGAGCAGTACTTC. Its protein is CSVPGTTHEQYF.

In this sample, this clonotype turned up a few times. The chain joins TRBV7-8 to TRBJ1-1; 8 nucleotides match TRBD1. The CDR3 has 14 residues. J was trimmed by 5 bases and V by 1 base; bases with no gene match: 3. Per germline, CDR1 SGHVS and CDR2 FQNEAQ. CDR3: CASSLDWTGTEAFF. CDR3 nucleotides: TGTGCCAGCAGCTTAGATTGGACAGGGACTGAAGCTTTCTTT.

Only a few counts were recorded for this clonotype. The chain uses TRBV11-2 and TRBJ1-2, with D hard to call. Germline CDR1 reads SGHAT; CDR2 reads FQNNGV. V dropped 2 bases and J dropped 6 bases, with 16 bases sitting between them. This CDR3 region has 15 residues. This CDR3 is CASSLLKRRGDGYTF. Here the CDR3 DNA reads TGTGCCAGCAGCTTACTCAAACGGCGCGGCGATGGCTACACCTTC.

This clonotype appeared many times. The J gene is TRBJ1-6, the V gene TRBV6-5; perhaps TRBD1 as D (5 bases). This CDR3 region has 17 residues. V was shortened by 0 bases and J by 10 bases, with 19 bases between the two germline ends. Germline lookup yields CDR1 MNHEY and CDR2 SVGAGI. CDR3 coding DNA: TGTGCCAGCAGTTACTCAGCTCGACAGTTCTCTGGGTCACCCCTCCACTTT. Residues: CASSYSARQFSGSPLHF.

The chain couples TRBV10-3 to TRBJ1-3; D is possibly TRBD1 (6 bases). Germline CDR1 reads ENHRY; CDR2 reads SYGVKD. This CDR3 is 15 amino acids long. Trimming left V 8 bases short and J 4 bases short, with 18 bases between. The DNA for the CDR3 is TGTGCCATCGCAAACGCAGAGACAGGCGGAAACACCATATATTTT. This encodes CAIANAETGGNTIYF.

CDR3: CASSQFVPGSSYNEQFF. The CDR3 bases are TGCGCCAGCAGCCAATTCGTGCCCGGGAGCTCCTACAATGAGCAGTTCTTC. The J gene is TRBJ2-1, the V gene TRBV4-3, with D perhaps TRBD2 (6 bases). Germline V gene sequence: CDR1 LGHNA, CDR2 YSLEER. The CDR3 is 17 amino acids. The V end was cut by 2 bases, the J end by 0 bases, with 14 bases between.

This clonotype was detected a few times. V and J are TRBV18 and TRBJ1-2; tentative D call: TRBD1 (6 bases). This CDR3 is 14 amino acids long. V lost 1 base and J lost 3, with 9 bases in between. Germline V lookup: CDR1 KGHSH, CDR2 LQKENI. CDR3: CASSPLGADYGYTF. DNA for the CDR3: TGTGCCAGCTCACCACTGGGGGCGGACTATGGCTACACCTTC.

The V call is TRBV2, the J call TRBJ2-7; TRBD1 matches 8 bases. Losses at the gene ends were 11 bases for V and 0 bases for J; bases not matched to a gene: 9. In germline, CDR1 is SNHLY, CDR2 FYNNEI. CDR3 length: 14 amino acids. CDR3 sequence (DNA): TGTGCCTCCCGGTCCGGGACAGGCTCCTACGAGCAGTACTTC. Residues: CASRSGTGSYEQYF.

The table lists this clonotype with a few counts. J is TRBJ2-3 and V is TRBV9, with D perhaps TRBD2 (7 bases). Per the germline V gene, CDR1 is SGDLS and CDR2 is YYNGEE. The CDR3 extends over 16 amino acids. V gave up 4 bases and J gave up 2 bases, with 17 bases separating them. The CDR3 DNA is TGTGCCAGCAGCCCCGGGGATCGGGGGGCCACAGATACGCAGTATTTT. This translates into CASSPGDRGATDTQYF.

CDR3 DNA: TGTGCCAGCAGTTTATCGGGGGGGGCGGGCAATCAGCCCCAGCATTTT. As protein: CASSLSGGAGNQPQHF. The chain joins TRBV27 to TRBJ1-5; D perhaps matches TRBD1 (6 bases). Germline assignment: CDR1 MNHEY and CDR2 SMNVEV (reference sequence). The CDR3 contains 16 residues. The V end lost 0 bases, the J end lost 2 bases, and 11 bases lay between the germline ends.

This clonotype was detected a few times. This chain connects TRBV28 to TRBJ2-3; 14 bases are a match to TRBD2. The CDR3 is 16 amino acids. Germline-derived CDR1 and CDR2 are MDHEN and SYDVKM. After removal of 1 base from V and 5 bases from J, the junction contained 2 bases not matched to a gene. The CDR3 DNA is TGTGCCAGCAGTTTATCCGGACTAGCGGGAGGAGATACGCAGTATTTT. Protein product: CASSLSGLAGGDTQYF.

The chain carries TRBV5-6 and TRBJ1-1; D uncertain. The CDR3 is 16 amino acids. Trimming pared 4 bases from V and 5 bases from J, leaving 21 bases between. Germline values: CDR1 SGHDT, CDR2 YYEEEE. The CDR3 bases are TGTGCCAGCAGCCACCGGACCGGGAGCGTGTGGACTGAAGCTTTCTTT. Encoded protein: CASSHRTGSVWTEAFF.

The V and J genes are TRBV27 and TRBJ2-7, with D tentatively TRBD1 or TRBD2 (5 bases each). There are 13 residues in the CDR3. CDR1 MNHEY and CDR2 SMNVEV come from the germline V gene (reference sequence). V dropped 4 bases and J dropped 5 bases, with 12 bases sitting between them. The CDR3 DNA sequence: TGTGCCAGCAGTTGGTCAGGGAGCGACGAGCAGTACTTC. Translated, it gives CASSWSGSDEQYF.

A few counts support this clonotype. The rearrangement uses TRBV4-1 and TRBJ1-2, with D perhaps matching TRBD1 (6 bases). CDR3 length: 17 amino acids. V was pared by 4 bases and J by 4 bases, with 22 bases between. CDR1 and CDR2 (germline): MGHRA, YSYEKL. The CDR3, as DNA: TGCGCCAGCAGCCTGGCGGATTCGGGACACGAATCCTATGGCTACACCTTC. Encoded protein: CASSLADSGHESYGYTF.

This clonotype has at least ten counts. The rearrangement joins TRBV5-1 to TRBJ2-3; tentative D call: TRBD1 (6 bases). Trimming removed 4 bases from V and 2 bases from J, with 17 bases in between. Germline lookup yields CDR1 SGHRS and CDR2 YFSETQ. This CDR3 region has 16 residues. The CDR3 DNA follows: TGCGCCAGCAGCCTGGGGGCGACAGCGATCACAGATACGCAGTATTTT. It is translated as CASSLGATAITDTQYF.

This chain links TRBV6-1 with TRBJ2-5; TRBD2 agrees at 8 bases. This CDR3 region has 17 residues. The trim removed 1 base at V and 5 bases at J, leaving 12 bases unmatched. Germline V CDR1 and CDR2: MNHNS, SASEGT. In DNA form, the CDR3 reads TGTGCCAGCAGTGAAGTTACGCCCGGACTAGCTTCCGAGACCCAGTACTTC. Translating gives CASSEVTPGLASETQYF.

This clonotype was counted between two and nine times. The chain carries TRBV7-8 and TRBJ2-2, with TRBD2 identical over 9 bases. This CDR3 spans 15 amino acids. V gave up 7 bases and J gave up 2 bases; unmatched junction bases: 5. Germline CDR1 and CDR2: SGHVS and FQNEAQ. The CDR3 DNA sequence: TGTGCCAGCAACCGACTAGCGGCTAACACCGGGGAGCTGTTTTTT. It yields the protein CASNRLAANTGELFF. The whole variable domain, remainder taken from reference TRBV7-8 and TRBJ2-2, is GAGVSQSPRYKVAKRGQDVALRCDPISGHVSLFWYQQALGQGPEFLTYFQNEAQLDKSGLPSDRFFAERPEGSVSTLKIQRTQQEDSAVYLCASNRLAANTGELFFGEGSRLTVL.

The genes are TRBV9 and TRBJ2-7; D tentatively fits TRBD1 or TRBD2 (5 bases each). Deletions cut 3 bases from V and 0 bases from J, with 13 bases between. CDR1 is SGDLS, CDR2 YYNGEE, per germline. The CDR3 has 15 residues. This CDR3 reads CASSAGTGSSYEQYF. DNA for the CDR3: TGTGCCAGCAGCGCCGGGACGGGAAGCTCCTACGAGCAGTACTTC.

This clonotype occurred many times. One junction end does not reproduce the germline sequence, and a read error may be involved. This chain links TRBV7-9 with TRBJ2-5; TRBD1 agrees at 7 bases. Germline V gene data show CDR1 as SEHNR and CDR2 as FQNEAQ (reference sequence). CDR3 length equals 12 residues. The CDR3 bases are TGTGCCAGCAGCTCAGAAGGGTGGGACAGTTGCTTC. It codes for CASSSEGWDSCF.

J is TRBJ1-3 and V is TRBV18, with D possibly TRBD1 on 5 matching bases. The CDR3 is 14 amino acids. Deletions cut 1 base from V and 4 bases from J, with 8 bases between. The germline V gene encodes CDR1 KGHSH and CDR2 LQKENI. The CDR3 bases are TGTGCCAGCTCACCACAAGGGGACGGAAACACCATATATTTT. Translating it yields CASSPQGDGNTIYF. The full variable domain, with the rest looked up from reference TRBV18 and TRBJ1-3, is NAGVMQNPRHLVRRRGQEARLRCSPMKGHSHVYWYRQLPEEGLKFMVYLQKENIIDESGMPKERFSAEFPKEGPSILRIQQVVRGDSAAYFCASSPQGDGNTIYFGEGSWLTVV.

The chain is built from TRBV2 and TRBJ2-3, with D unresolved. From germline, CDR1 is SNHLY and CDR2 FYNNEI. V was cut by 2 bases and J by 2 bases, with 14 bases left in between. This CDR3 contains 16 residues. As DNA, the CDR3 is TGTGCCAGCAGTGAATCCCTATCGAGGAACACAGATACGCAGTATTTT. It encodes CASSESLSRNTDTQYF.